A selection of T cell receptor beta chains follows, all from one sample in a study of blood T cell repertoires in COVID-19. TCRdb's copy holds only in-frame clones and misses some; the assay was immunoSEQ multiplex PCR. The table includes a few hundred thousand clones, around 90% detected once. Sample: PBMCs or T cells enriched from blood (not recorded which). The receptor set was obtained from a young man who had recovered from COVID-19. Each CDR3 is given with its conserved first and last residue. The order of the fields is D gene, J gene, V gene, clone size, CDR3 DNA, CDR3 protein. D genes are given only for firm matches. Size values are once, few and many counts, or a class for expanded clones, and some rows have none.

>TRBD2|TRBJ2-7|TRBV19|once
TGTGCCAGTAGTAGGGGAGGGCGGGACGCCGACGAGCAGTACTTC
CASSRGGRDADEQYF
>.|TRBJ2-3|TRBV12-3/TRBV12-4|.
TGTGCCAGCAGATCGGACAGCCGAGATACGCAGTATTTT
CASRSDSRDTQYF
>TRBD1|TRBJ1-1|TRBV30|.
TGTGCCTGGAGCCCGGACAGGGCCCCTGAAGCTTTCTTT
CAWSPDRAPEAFF
>.|TRBJ2-2|TRBV30|.
TGTGCCTGGAACCCTGGGGGGGGCGTCGGGGAGCTGTTTTTT
CAWNPGGGVGELFF
>.|TRBJ1-1|TRBV2|.
TGTGCCAGCAGCGACAGGACCGTGAACACTGAAGCTTTCTTT
CASSDRTVNTEAFF
>.|TRBJ2-1|TRBV29-1|.
TGCAGCGTTGGGAGTAGAGGCAATGAGCAGTTCTTC
CSVGSRGNEQFF
>.|TRBJ1-1|TRBV29-1|.
TGCAGCGTTGACGAGGGGGTAGGCACTGAAGCTTTCTTT
CSVDEGVGTEAFF
>TRBD2|TRBJ2-5|TRBV9|.
TGTGCCAGCACCCGTTCCCAGGGCCTAGCGGGAGAGACCCAGTACTTC
CASTRSQGLAGETQYF
>.|TRBJ1-2|TRBV23-1|.
TGCGCCAGCAGTCAACCGGAGAAGGCAGGCTACACCTTC
CASSQPEKAGYTF
>.|TRBJ1-5|TRBV2|medium-sized
TGTGCCAGCATGAAATCAACGGTTAGCAATCAGCCCCAGCATTTT
CASMKSTVSNQPQHF
>TRBD1|TRBJ1-6|TRBV4-1|.
TGCGCCAGCAGCAACAGGACAGGGGCTTGGTTTTCACCCCTCCACTTT
CASSNRTGAWFSPLHF
>TRBD2|TRBJ2-1|TRBV28|.
TGTGCCAGCAGTTTAGGACTAGCCTCCCATGAGCAGTTCTTC
CASSLGLASHEQFF
>TRBD2|TRBJ2-1|TRBV2|.
TGTGCCAGCACTGGGACTAGCGGGAGGTGGTACAATGAGCAGTTCTTC
CASTGTSGRWYNEQFF
>TRBD1|TRBJ1-6|TRBV24-1|.
TGTGCCACCAGTGATGGGACAGTCAATTCACCCCTCCACTTT
CATSDGTVNSPLHF
>TRBD1|TRBJ1-6|TRBV7-2|.
TGTGCCGGTCGTCGAACAGGGGGTAATTCACCCCTCCACTTT
CAGRRTGGNSPLHF
>.|TRBJ2-5|TRBV3-1/TRBV3-2|.
TGTGCCAGCAGCCAAGATCCCGAGGGTCGGACCCAGTACTTC
CASSQDPEGRTQYF
>.|TRBJ1-2|TRBV27|.
TGTGCCAGCAGTCTTCGACAGGACAGAACTAACTATGGCTACACCTTC
CASSLRQDRTNYGYTF
>.|TRBJ2-5|TRBV27|.
TGTGCCAGCAGTTTATCGTGGAGGGGAGAGACCCAGTACTTC
CASSLSWRGETQYF
>TRBD1|TRBJ1-2|TRBV2|.
TGTGCCAGCAGTGTATCGGGGCAGGGGGATGGCTACACCTTC
CASSVSGQGDGYTF
>TRBD2|TRBJ2-1|TRBV6-5|few
TGTGCCAGCAGTACGGATAGCGGGAATGAGCAGTTCTTC
CASSTDSGNEQFF
>TRBD1|TRBJ1-5|TRBV23-1|.
TGCGCCAGCAGAGCGCGGGACAGGGAACAGCCCCAGCATTTT
CASRARDREQPQHF
>TRBD2|TRBJ2-3|TRBV6-5|.
TGTGCCAGCACTCCACTAGCGGGCACAGATACGCAGTATTTT
CASTPLAGTDTQYF
>.|TRBJ1-2|TRBV10-3|once
TGTGCCATCAGTGGCATAGACGGGTATGGCTACACCTTC
CAISGIDGYGYTF
>.|TRBJ1-6|TRBV5-4|.
TGTGCCAGCAGCTTGTATGAGAATTCACCCCTCCACTTT
CASSLYENSPLHF
>TRBD1|TRBJ1-2|TRBV29-1|.
TGCAGCGTCCAAGACAGGGTCCCATCTTATGGCTACACCTTC
CSVQDRVPSYGYTF
>TRBD2|TRBJ2-7|TRBV9|.
TGTGCCAGCAGCACGAGCGGGGCCCCCTACGAGCAGTACTTC
CASSTSGAPYEQYF
>.|TRBJ2-1|TRBV23-1|.
TGCGCCAGCAGGACCTTACCGGGACACGGTCCCAATGAGCAGTTCTTC
CASRTLPGHGPNEQFF
>.|TRBJ2-2|TRBV19|.
TGTGCCAGTAGTATTTCAGGGGCCGACACCGGGGAGCTGTTTTTT
CASSISGADTGELFF
>.|TRBJ1-1|TRBV19|.
TGTGCCAGTAGTGACCGACAGAACACTGAAGCTTTCTTT
CASSDRQNTEAFF
>.|TRBJ1-2|TRBV9|.
TGTGCCAGCACCCCCACAGGGAACAATGGCTACACCTTC
CASTPTGNNGYTF
>.|TRBJ1-1|TRBV7-9|.
TGTGCCAGCAGCTCCCCCGACAGCGATCGGGCTTCTTTCTTT
CASSSPDSDRASFF